A single sample gave rise to the 32 T cell receptor beta chains below, sequenced in a study of T cell responses to AZD1222 COVID-19 vaccine (dated by TCRdb to the early 2020s). Receptors were amplified or captured by the immunoSEQ multiplex PCR assay. In its TCRdb copy, this immuneACCESS table keeps in-frame sequences only and misses some clones. Where compared with another copy, unresolved V genes explain less than half of these, and the others have no known cause. The sample includes about 84,000 clones, with about 90% observed a single time. Of the sample, around 10% falls within the top ten clones. The time point label here, explained by the study, means: about 28 days (+/-7) after the second vaccine dose. This material consisted of peripheral blood, taken 28 days after the second AZD1222 dose. The source of these receptors is an adult who received the AZD1222 COVID-19 vaccine.

The V gene is TRBV11-1, the J gene TRBJ2-7; D is unclear. Germline CDR1 reads SGHAT; CDR2 reads FQDESV (reference sequence). The V end lost 0 bases, the J end lost 3 bases, and 12 bases lay between the germline ends. There are 15 residues in the CDR3. CDR3 bases: TGTGCCAGCAGCTTAGCCGGTGGTTTCGGCTACGAGCAGTACTTC. This encodes CASSLAGGFGYEQYF.

V is TRBV3-1 (or the pseudogene TRBV3-2) and J is TRBJ2-1; D is unclear. Germline V CDR1 and CDR2: LGHDT, YNNKEL (reference sequence). CDR3 size: 15 residues. The V end lost 4 bases, the J end lost 5 bases, and 15 bases lay between the germline ends. CDR3 sequence reads: CASSPRRRTNNEQFF. CDR3 coding DNA: TGTGCCAGCAGCCCCCGTCGACGGACGAACAATGAGCAGTTCTTC.

The chain uses TRBV18 and TRBJ1-1; unclear D gene. The germline V and J ends were trimmed by 1 base and 5 bases, with 8 bases remaining between them. Germline loops: CDR1 KGHSH, CDR2 LQKENI. The length of the CDR3 is 13 residues. The DNA of the CDR3 is TGTGCCAGCTCACCACAGTGGGGTACTGAAGCTTTCTTT. Translation gives CASSPQWGTEAFF.

The J gene is TRBJ2-1, the V gene TRBV6-2 or TRBV6-3; D perhaps matches TRBD2 (7 bases). Per the germline V gene, CDR1 is MNHEY and CDR2 is SVGEGT. The CDR3 consists of 14 residues. V was trimmed by 2 bases and J by 8 bases, leaving 13 bases between them. The CDR3 spells CASSYRGGIDEQFF. Here the CDR3 DNA reads TGTGCCAGCAGTTACAGGGGGGGCATCGATGAGCAGTTCTTC.

The V call is TRBV4-2, the J call TRBJ2-1, with 9 bases fitting TRBD2. Trimming took 1 base from V and 0 from J; bases not matched to a gene: 1. The CDR3 covers 16 residues. Germline values: CDR1 LGHNA, CDR2 YNFKEQ. The CDR3 reads CASSQVLAGSYNEQFF. The CDR3 region has the DNA TGTGCCAGCAGCCAAGTACTAGCGGGCTCCTACAATGAGCAGTTCTTC.

J is TRBJ1-1 and V is TRBV28, with 7 bases that match TRBD1. J lost 1 base, V lost 3 bases, and 8 bases had no gene match. CDR1 and CDR2 (germline): MDHEN, SYDVKM. This CDR3 contains 16 residues. CDR3 residues: CASSLPSRGKNTEAFF. As DNA, the CDR3 is TGTGCCAGCAGTTTGCCCTCCAGGGGGAAGAACACTGAAGCTTTCTTT. The full variable domain, with the rest looked up from reference TRBV28 and TRBJ1-1, is DVKVTQSSRYLVKRTGEKVFLECVQDMDHENMFWYRQDPGLGLRLIYFSYDVKMKEKGDIPEGYSVSREKKERFSLILESASTNQTSMYLCASSLPSRGKNTEAFFGQGTRLTVV.

This chain uses TRBV7-9 with TRBJ1-1; TRBD1 agrees at 8 bases. The CDR3 runs to 13 residues. Germline trimming cut 5 bases from V and 5 bases from J; bases unmatched to any gene: 4. Per the germline V gene, CDR1 is SEHNR and CDR2 is FQNEAQ (reference sequence). CDR3 region: CASSITGGTEAFF. The CDR3 nucleotides read TGTGCCAGCAGCATTACAGGGGGGACTGAAGCTTTCTTT.

The chain recombines TRBV29-1 with TRBJ1-3; D may be TRBD1 (5 bases). Germline values: CDR1 SQVTM, CDR2 ANQGSEA. Trimming took 7 bases from V and 4 from J, leaving 8 bases between them. The CDR3 extends over 11 amino acids. This CDR3 reads CSARVGNTIYF. The CDR3 coding sequence is TGCAGCGCCAGGGTAGGAAACACCATATATTTT. Combining the CDR3 with reference TRBV29-1 and TRBJ1-3 gives the whole variable domain SAVISQKPSRDICQRGTSLTIQCQVDSQVTMMFWYRQQPGQSLTLIATANQGSEATYESGFVIDKFPISRPNLTFSTLTVSNMSPEDSSIYLCSARVGNTIYFGEGSWLTVV.

This clone was picked up a small number of times. The CDR3 DNA sequence: TGTGCCAGCAGCTTAGTAGTGACAAGTCCTACGGTGGAGCTGTTTTTT. Amino acids: CASSLVVTSPTVELFF. This chain connects TRBV11-2 to TRBJ2-2; D gene ambiguous. This CDR3 contains 16 residues. Germline assignment: CDR1 SGHAT and CDR2 FQNNGV. V was trimmed by 1 base and J by 10 bases, leaving 19 bases between them.

J is TRBJ2-3 and V is TRBV2, with no clear D. The CDR3 loop spans 13 amino acids. Between the trimmed V and J ends, which lost 5 bases and 2 bases, there was a span of 8 bases. Germline V gene data show CDR1 as SNHLY and CDR2 as FYNNEI. CDR3 sequence reads: CASSKVITDTQYF. The CDR3 DNA follows: TGTGCCAGCAGTAAGGTCATCACAGATACGCAGTATTTT. The variable domain in full, with the rest retrieved from reference TRBV2 and TRBJ2-3, is EPEVTQTPSHQVTQMGQEVILRCVPISNHLYFYWYRQILGQKVEFLVSFYNNEISEKSEIFDDQFSVERPDGSNFTLKIRSTKLEDSAMYFCASSKVITDTQYFGPGTRLTVL.

The V call is TRBV6-5, the J call TRBJ2-5; tentatively, D is TRBD1 (7 bases). V shed 8 bases and J shed 2 bases, with 12 bases lying between them. In germline, CDR1 is MNHEY, CDR2 SVGAGI. The CDR3 consists of 13 residues. The CDR3 DNA reads TGTGCCAGCCCGCGGGACAGACAAGAGACCCAGTACTTC. Amino acids: CASPRDRQETQYF.

V gene TRBV21-1 combines with J gene TRBJ2-1; the DNA was not used to check the table's D call, TRBD2. TRBV21-1 constitutes a pseudogene. The CDR3 loop spans 20 amino acids. The CDR3 sequence is CASRYGNIPTSGNTNNEQFF. The CDR3 coding sequence is TGTGCCAGCAGGTATGGGAACATTCCGACTAGCGGGAATACTAACAATGAGCAGTTCTTC.

This sequence joins TRBV28 and TRBJ2-5; TRBD2 matches 10 bases. The CDR3 contains 14 residues. Trimming at V came to 7 bases and at J to 5 bases, leaving 7 bases not matched to a gene. Germline V gene lookup returns CDR1 MDHEN and CDR2 SYDVKM. The CDR3, as DNA: TGTGCCAGCATCGTAGCGGGAGGCGGGGAGACCCAGTACTTC. It encodes CASIVAGGGETQYF.

V and J are TRBV7-2 and TRBJ2-7; TRBD2 is a possible D gene (7 bases). Germline loops: CDR1 SGHTA, CDR2 FQGNSA. V was clipped by 5 bases and J by 2 bases, with 19 bases between them. The CDR3 extends over 16 amino acids. CDR3 region: CASSLGSGTPAYEQYF. The CDR3 DNA reads as TGTGCCAGCAGCCTGGGCAGCGGGACACCGGCCTACGAGCAGTACTTC.

The CDR3 DNA follows: TGCGCCAGCAGCGTAGGTTTCTCCTACGAGCAGTACTTC. It specifies CASSVGFSYEQYF. The J gene is TRBJ2-7, the V gene TRBV10-2; D ambiguous. This CDR3 is 13 amino acids long. Germline V lookup: CDR1 WSHSY, CDR2 SAAADI. V lost 6 bases and J lost 0, with 9 bases in between.

The genes are TRBV6-1 and TRBJ1-2; D unresolved. Germline lookup yields CDR1 MNHNS and CDR2 SASEGT. The CDR3 runs to 16 residues. The germline V and J ends were trimmed by 2 bases and 1 base, with 14 bases remaining between them. CDR3 coding DNA: TGTGCCAGCAGTGAAATGTGGCAGGAGGGTAACTATGGCTACACCTTC. It specifies CASSEMWQEGNYGYTF.

This clone has only one observation. This sequence joins TRBV18 and TRBJ2-7; D might be TRBD1 or TRBD2, each matching 5 bases. The CDR3 length is 11 residues. The V and J ends lost 2 bases and 11 bases respectively, with 10 bases between them. CDR1 KGHSH and CDR2 LQKENI come from the germline V gene. The CDR3 is CASSPGDLEYF. CDR3 DNA: TGTGCCAGCTCACCAGGGGACCTAGAGTACTTC.

The J gene is TRBJ1-1, the V gene TRBV5-4; D not certain. Per the germline V gene, CDR1 is SGHNT and CDR2 is YYREEE (reference sequence). CDR3 size: 15 residues. Trimming took 4 bases from V and 0 from J, leaving 13 bases between them. CDR3 amino acids: CASSLGGGVNTEAFF. The CDR3 coding sequence is TGTGCCAGCAGCCTCGGCGGCGGGGTGAACACTGAAGCTTTCTTT.

V gene TRBV9 combines with J gene TRBJ1-1, with 8 bases lining up with TRBD1. CDR3 length equals 16 residues. Germline V gives CDR1 SGDLS, CDR2 YYNGEE. J gave up 4 bases and V 4 bases, and 12 bases lay outside the gene matches. CDR3 loop: CASSPRKDRVGTEAFF. The CDR3 bases are TGTGCCAGCAGCCCCAGAAAGGACAGGGTTGGCACTGAAGCTTTCTTT.

The chain carries TRBV2 and TRBJ1-5, with D hard to call. The CDR3 is made up of 13 amino acids. In germline, CDR1 is SNHLY, CDR2 FYNNEI. Trimming shortened V by 2 bases and J by 3 bases, and 5 bases separated the two germline ends. The CDR3 loop reads CASSEQNNQPQHF. The CDR3 nucleotides read TGTGCCAGCAGTGAACAAAACAATCAGCCCCAGCATTTT.

The genes are TRBV9 and TRBJ2-1; the match to TRBD2 covers 13 bases. The CDR3 is 16 amino acids. Germline V lookup: CDR1 SGDLS, CDR2 YYNGEE. The ends lost 3 bases at V and 6 bases at J; junction bases unmatched: 6. The CDR3 DNA is TGTGCCAGCAGCGAGTGGGGACTAGCGGGGCTCAATGAGCAGTTCTTC. Its protein is CASSEWGLAGLNEQFF.

The genes are TRBV28 and TRBJ1-1; tentatively, D is TRBD1 (5 bases). Trimming took off 1 base at V and 4 bases at J, with 13 bases between the two ends. The CDR3 loop spans 15 amino acids. Germline V gene sequence: CDR1 MDHEN, CDR2 SYDVKM. CDR3 amino acids: CASSLSPGSFTEAFF. The CDR3 region has the DNA TGTGCCAGCAGTTTATCCCCAGGGTCGTTCACTGAAGCTTTCTTT.

J is TRBJ1-5 and V is TRBV18, with TRBD1 matching over 8 bases. This CDR3 contains 16 residues. The ends lost 4 bases at V and 5 bases at J; junction bases unmatched: 10. Germline loops: CDR1 KGHSH, CDR2 LQKENI. Here the CDR3 reads CASSLRTGFGDQPQHF. CDR3 DNA: TGTGCCAGCTCACTACGGACAGGGTTCGGCGATCAGCCCCAGCATTTT.

This sequence joins TRBV5-5 and TRBJ1-2, with unresolved D. The CDR3 spans 15 residues. Germline V gene lookup returns CDR1 SGHKS and CDR2 YYEKEE (reference sequence). V shed 4 bases and J shed 3 bases, with 16 bases lying between them. CDR3 sequence: CASSRSGREDYGYTF. The CDR3 bases are TGTGCCAGCAGCCGCTCAGGCCGAGAAGACTATGGCTACACCTTC.

The chain links TRBV19 to TRBJ1-1; 7 bases line up with TRBD1. Trimming at V came to 5 bases and at J to 8 bases, leaving 8 bases not matched to a gene. The germline gives CDR1 LNHDA, CDR2 SQIVND (reference sequence). The CDR3 consists of 13 residues. This CDR3 reads CASSFRGDLEAFF. As DNA, the CDR3 is TGTGCCAGTAGTTTCAGGGGGGATCTAGAAGCTTTCTTT.

The V call is TRBV5-1, the J call TRBJ2-7, with D maybe TRBD2 (6 bases). CDR3 length: 13 residues. From germline, CDR1 is SGHRS and CDR2 YFSETQ. The ends were cut back, 4 bases at V and 7 bases at J, with 15 bases in the middle. CDR3 in DNA: TGCGCCAGCAGCCGGGACTCGTACGGGGAGCAGTACTTC. It codes for CASSRDSYGEQYF.

This rearrangement joins TRBV2 to TRBJ1-5; 7 bases map to TRBD1. The CDR3 spans 15 residues. V trimming: 6 bases; J trimming: 0 bases; junction bases outside the gene matches: 5. From germline, CDR1 is SNHLY and CDR2 FYNNEI. CDR3 DNA: TGTGCCAGCAGGAGACAGGGATTTAGCAATCAGCCCCAGCATTTT. Translated, it gives CASRRQGFSNQPQHF.

CDR3 sequence reads: CASSPPGSGSHYYNEQFF. CDR3 nucleotide sequence: TGCGCCAGCAGCCCCCCGGGTAGCGGGAGTCACTACTACAATGAGCAGTTCTTC. The V and J genes are TRBV5-1 and TRBJ2-1, with 9 bases that match TRBD2. The CDR3 runs to 18 residues. The ends lost 4 bases at V and 3 bases at J; junction bases unmatched: 14. CDR1 is SGHRS, CDR2 YFSETQ, per germline. The whole variable domain, remainder taken from reference TRBV5-1 and TRBJ2-1, is KAGVTQTPRYLIKTRGQQVTLSCSPISGHRSVSWYQQTPGQGLQFLFEYFSETQRNKGNFPGRFSGRQFSNSRSEMNVSTLELGDSALYLCASSPPGSGSHYYNEQFFGPGTRLTVL.

The CDR3 bases are TGTGCCAGTAGTACTGTCGGGAGGACCTACAATGAGCAGTTCTTC. Protein product: CASSTVGRTYNEQFF. The chain combines TRBV19 with TRBJ2-1; 7 bases agree with TRBD2. The CDR3 has 15 amino acids. The trim removed 4 bases at V and 2 bases at J, leaving 5 bases unmatched. CDR1 LNHDA and CDR2 SQIVND come from the germline V gene (reference sequence).

The sample holds many counts of this clone. The chain carries TRBV28 and TRBJ2-2, with 12 bases aligning to TRBD1. The germline V gene encodes CDR1 MDHEN and CDR2 SYDVKM. This CDR3 has 16 residues. The V gene end was trimmed by 8 bases and the J gene end by 6 bases; junction bases not matched to a gene: 10. The CDR3 DNA reads TGTGCCAGCTCACCCTGGGACAGGGGGCTATCCGGGGAGCTGTTTTTT. Translating it yields CASSPWDRGLSGELFF.

The rearrangement uses TRBV19 and TRBJ2-3; possibly TRBD1 for D (6 bases). Germline values: CDR1 LNHDA, CDR2 SQIVND (reference sequence). The CDR3 extends over 14 amino acids. V lost 0 bases to trimming and J lost 6 bases, with 10 bases between them. CDR3 amino acids: CASSIDYRGDTQYF. The DNA for the CDR3 is TGTGCCAGTAGTATAGACTATAGGGGGGATACGCAGTATTTT. Using reference TRBV19 and TRBJ2-3 for the parts outside the CDR3, the full variable domain is DGGITQSPKYLFRKEGQNVTLSCEQNLNHDAMYWYRQDPGQGLRLIYYSQIVNDFQKGDIAEGYSVSREKKESFPLTVTSAQKNPTAFYLCASSIDYRGDTQYFGPGTRLTVL.

The V and J genes are TRBV5-1 and TRBJ1-1; D is perhaps TRBD1 (5 bases). The CDR3 has 14 residues. CDR1 SGHRS and CDR2 YFSETQ come from the germline V gene. Between the trimmed V and J ends, which lost 7 bases and 0 bases, there was a span of 13 bases. CDR3 coding DNA: TGCGCCAGCCAAGAGGGGCCAATGAACACTGAAGCTTTCTTT. Translation: CASQEGPMNTEAFF.